This is a list of T cell receptor beta chains from one sample in a study of memory CD4+ T cells and cytomegalovirus serostatus. The data were produced by immunoSEQ multiplex PCR, yet TCRdb's version contains in-frame clones alone and is incomplete. This sample has 45,000 to 65,000 clones, with around four fifths found just once. The sequencing sample was made of memory CD4+ T cells from blood. All receptors derive from an adult in good health and CMV-seropositive. CDR3s include the opening cysteine and the closing phenylalanine or tryptophan. Fields, in order: CDR3 DNA, CDR3 protein, clone size, D gene, V gene, J gene. A D gene is named only where the DNA matches it firmly. Clone size is stated in some rows and not others, as once, few, many or a class when expanded.

TGTGCCAGCACCGTTAGACACAATGAAAAACTGTTTTTT	CASTVRHNEKLFF	-	-	TRBV28	TRBJ1-4
TGTGCCAGCAACTCCATCACCGGGGAGCTGTTTTTT	CASNSITGELFF	-	-	TRBV6-5	TRBJ2-2
TGTGCCAGTAGTATGAGGGCTGACAGGGGTAATCAGCCCCAGCATTTT	CASSMRADRGNQPQHF	once	TRBD1	TRBV19	TRBJ1-5
TGTGCCATCAGTGATTCCGGGACGGCGGGTGAAAAACTGTTTTTT	CAISDSGTAGEKLFF	once	-	TRBV10-3	TRBJ1-4
TGTGCCAGCAGCGTAGGGGTAGCGTCGCACTACAATGAGCAGTTCTTC	CASSVGVASHYNEQFF	-	-	TRBV9	TRBJ2-1
TGTGCCAGCAGCCTCAGACAGGCCCACTCTGGAAACACCATATATTTT	CASSLRQAHSGNTIYF	-	-	TRBV7-2	TRBJ1-3
TGTGCCAGCAGCTTATTACAGCTACCTCATCGGCAGTTCTTC	CASSLLQLPHRQFF	-	-	TRBV11-2	TRBJ2-1
TGTGCCAGCAGCCAGACCATGCGAGCAACTAATGAAAAACTGTTTTTT	CASSQTMRATNEKLFF	-	-	TRBV4-2	TRBJ1-4
TGTGCCAGCAGTTCTCATACCCTACAAGGCGCCGGGGAGCTGTTTTTT	CASSSHTLQGAGELFF	few	-	TRBV2	TRBJ2-2
TGTGCCAGCAGTTCCCCCCTCGGTGTCACTGAAGCTTTCTTT	CASSSPLGVTEAFF	few	-	TRBV28	TRBJ1-1
TGTGCCAGCAGCTTGGGAGGGCCCGTTCAGGCCTACGAGCAGTACTTC	CASSLGGPVQAYEQYF	-	-	TRBV5-4	TRBJ2-7
TGTGCCAGCAGTTTAGGGTCTAGCGCGGACTACGAGCAGTACTTC	CASSLGSSADYEQYF	-	-	TRBV28	TRBJ2-7
TGTGCCAGTAAAAGGGGGAGGGCCACCGGGGAGCTGTTTTTT	CASKRGRATGELFF	-	-	TRBV19	TRBJ2-2
TGTGCCAGCAGCTTAGGGACGAGGGGGAAGGGCGAGCAGTACTTC	CASSLGTRGKGEQYF	-	-	TRBV7-6	TRBJ2-7
TGTGCCAGCTCACCACGAGACCTCTATGGCTACACCTTC	CASSPRDLYGYTF	-	-	TRBV18	TRBJ1-2
TGCGCCAGCAGCTTGGGGCCGGGCACATCCTACGAGCAGTACTTC	CASSLGPGTSYEQYF	-	-	TRBV5-1	TRBJ2-7
TGTGCCAGCAGCTTCCCAGGGGACAATAGCTCTGGAAACACCATATATTTT	CASSFPGDNSSGNTIYF	few	-	TRBV21-1	TRBJ1-3
TGTGCCAGCAGCCCTGGACAGGGGCAAGGGACCCAGTACTTC	CASSPGQGQGTQYF	-	TRBD1	TRBV7-2	TRBJ2-5
TGTGCCAGCAGCTTGCAGGTCCAGAGAACTGAAGCTTTCTTT	CASSLQVQRTEAFF	-	-	TRBV7-2	TRBJ1-1
TGTGCCAGCAGCCCTAGGGGGCTGGTCACCGGGGAGCTGTTTTTT	CASSPRGLVTGELFF	-	TRBD1	TRBV7-6	TRBJ2-2
TGCGCCAGCCGACCCCAGAGGGGGCCCCTTAACTATGGCTACACCTTC	CASRPQRGPLNYGYTF	-	TRBD1	TRBV4-1	TRBJ1-2
TGTGCCAGCAGTGAAAACCGGGACTCCTACAATGAGCAGTTCTTC	CASSENRDSYNEQFF	-	-	TRBV2	TRBJ2-1
TGTGCCAGCAGTATCAAGGGGAGCACCGGGGAGCTGTTTTTT	CASSIKGSTGELFF	-	-	TRBV2	TRBJ2-2
TGTGCCAGCGCGGGACAGGGGGCAATGGGCACCGGGGAGCTGTTTTTT	CASAGQGAMGTGELFF	-	TRBD1	TRBV2	TRBJ2-2
TGTGCCAGCAGCCTTCAACGTAAGACTGAAGCTTTCTTT	CASSLQRKTEAFF	-	-	TRBV7-2	TRBJ1-1
TGTGCCAGCAGCTTAGATTACACACAAGAGACCCAGTACTTC	CASSLDYTQETQYF	-	-	TRBV11-2	TRBJ2-5
TGTGCCAGCAGCTTATTAGCCTACGAGCAGTACTTC	CASSLLAYEQYF	-	-	TRBV7-8	TRBJ2-7
TGCGCCAGCAGTGACCAGGGACTAGCGAGCAATGAGCAGTTCTTC	CASSDQGLASNEQFF	few	TRBD2	TRBV10-1	TRBJ2-1
TGTGCCAGCTCAGTCCTCGGGACAGAGAAAAACACTGAAGCTTTCTTT	CASSVLGTEKNTEAFF	-	TRBD1	TRBV18	TRBJ1-1
TGCAGCGTTGAATATACGGCGAACACTGAAGCTTTCTTT	CSVEYTANTEAFF	-	-	TRBV29-1	TRBJ1-1
TGTGCCAGTAGTAGGGACAGGGCCTCCTACGAGCAGTACTTC	CASSRDRASYEQYF	-	TRBD1	TRBV19	TRBJ2-7
TGTGCCAGCAGTTACGGAGGGACAGTAATCGGAAACACCATATATTTT	CASSYGGTVIGNTIYF	-	TRBD1	TRBV6-6	TRBJ1-3
TGTGCCAGCAGTTTAATACAGTATGAAAAACTGTTTTTT	CASSLIQYEKLFF	once	-	TRBV28	TRBJ1-4
TGCGCCAGCAGTGGAGCGGGGGGGCGTTCGGAGACCCAGTACTTC	CASSGAGGRSETQYF	-	TRBD2	TRBV10-2	TRBJ2-5
TGTGCCAGCCGGGACAGTCGGAACAATGAGCAGTTCTTC	CASRDSRNNEQFF	-	TRBD1	TRBV6-1	TRBJ2-1
TGTGCCAGCAGTCCCGGCGGGGACCTTCGGCAGCAGTACTTC	CASSPGGDLRQQYF	-	-	TRBV28	TRBJ2-7
TGTGCCAGCGGGCGGAAGGCGAACACCGGGGAGCTGTTTTTT	CASGRKANTGELFF	-	-	TRBV7-9	TRBJ2-2
TGTGCCACCCGAACCCTTCTCTACTATGGCTACACCTTC	CATRTLLYYGYTF	-	-	TRBV28	TRBJ1-2
TGTGCCAGCAGGCGTCTCGCCCTTACAGATACGCAGTATTTT	CASRRLALTDTQYF	-	-	TRBV27	TRBJ2-3
TGTGCCAGCAGCCAAGTCGGCCTAGCGGGGGGTACCTACGAGCAGTACTTC	CASSQVGLAGGTYEQYF	few	TRBD2	TRBV4-2	TRBJ2-7
TGTGCCAGCAGCTTTAATGGGGCGAGGGGAGAGACCCAGTACTTC	CASSFNGARGETQYF	-	-	TRBV5-4	TRBJ2-5
TGTGCCAGCGCTAGGGGTTCGGAGGGTAATGAAAAACTGTTTTTT	CASARGSEGNEKLFF	-	-	TRBV28	TRBJ1-4
TGTGCCAGCTTTAACAGGGGGAATTCACCCCTCCACTTT	CASFNRGNSPLHF	few	TRBD1	TRBV6-1	TRBJ1-6
TGTGCCAGCAGCTGGGGGACAGGATTGGCCTACGAGCAGTACTTC	CASSWGTGLAYEQYF	-	TRBD1	TRBV7-8	TRBJ2-7
TGTGCCAGCGGAACGGGGACCCAAGCTTTCTTT	CASGTGTQAFF	-	-	TRBV7-9	TRBJ1-1
TGTGCCAGCAGCTTAGGGGGAGAGAGGCATCAGCCCCAGCATTTT	CASSLGGERHQPQHF	-	-	TRBV7-9	TRBJ1-5